This TCR beta chain was found in a study of cytomegalovirus exposure and HLA in healthy donors. The PCR was carried out with 60 Vbeta primers and 13 Jbeta primers. This table comes from immunoSEQ multiplex PCR, and its TCRdb copy is limited to in-frame clones, with some not included. The sample has under 110,000 clones, 71% seen once. This clonotype originated in a female donor in good health and CMV-seronegative. The sample taken for sequencing was PBMCs.

CDR3 nucleotides: TGTGCCAGTAGTGAACCGGGACATCCCTATAGCAATCAGCCCCAGCATTTT. Residues: CASSEPGHPYSNQPQHF. The chain joins TRBV19 to TRBJ1-5; D might be TRBD1 (6 bases). V lost 5 bases to trimming and J lost 0 bases, with 17 bases between them. The CDR3 loop spans 17 amino acids. Per the germline V gene, CDR1 is LNHDA and CDR2 is SQIVND (reference sequence).